The entry below describes one TCR beta chain. Its antigen specificity is not known. No qualities accompany the bases; no much larger clone lies one base away. In total, over 600 healthy bone marrow donors made up the cohort. At the time of sampling, every cohort member was nominally healthy, though immune exposures that went unrecorded were likely present. The donor was CMV seropositive and was included in the group of almost 300 seropositive cohort members. Every donor gave a peripheral blood sample, and the peripheral blood mononuclear cells from that sample were used for TCR beta sequencing. Genomic DNA was extracted from the blood cell samples with the Qiagen DNeasy Blood Extraction Kit. The data are from a study of cytomegalovirus exposure and HLA in healthy donors (dated by TCRdb to about 2017). Regarding the research as a whole: According to an earlier analysis of 587 of the donors, about 179 million T cells yielded approximately 120 million unique TCR beta sequences and 276 Gb of sequence data. In a later genetic analysis, genome-wide SNP genotypes for about 65% of the 666 donors were used, and that subset was treated as a discovery cohort. Among roughly 400 genotyped donors of the cohort, an average of 235,054 unique TCR beta nucleotide sequences were sequenced per donor, 15% to 20% of them non-productive. The study combined high-throughput TCR immunosequencing, statistical association of individual TCRs with disease status, and machine learning to predict cytomegalovirus infection status. Roughly five DR-DQ haplotypes were handled as single units for association and clustering, since linkage in the cohort was strong. An early release covering roughly 580 HLA-typed donors comprised approximately 290 gigabases of sequencing data and some 79 million unique TCR sequences. The genetic ancestry cluster associated with self-reported Caucasian donors included over 65% of the 398 genotyped donors. The aim of the study was to test whether cataloging public T cell receptors could identify signatures of past pathogen exposure. Every discovery cohort repertoire had been produced on one sequencing platform. Class I and class II HLA loci were covered by the typing at four-digit resolution. To decide whether each TCR beta V gene segment behaved as functional or pseudogenic, an earlier analysis of some 600 of the donors relied on high-throughput TCR beta sequencing. To study patterns of TCR occurrence, a later analysis re-analyzed previously published TCR beta repertoires from 600 to 750 donors and added high-resolution HLA genotyping. Donor age, sex, ethnicity and CMV serostatus were compiled together with the repertoire data. Using immunosequencing, the study profiled T cell repertoires from about 610 subjects and related those repertoires to cytomegalovirus serostatus. Along with the roughly 700-subject first cohort, a separate validation cohort of over a hundred different subjects was used. Rather than drawing on any new phenotypic data, the later analysis identified candidate immune exposures from TCR beta sequences and the way those sequences occurred across donors. The number of donors typed differed by locus, with about 629-630 for A, B, C, DRB1 and DQB1, over 500 for DQA1, about 610 for DPA1, and some 450 for DPB1.

Libraries were constructed by the immunoSEQ multiplex PCR assay. For the multiplex PCR, a mixture combining 60 forward primers for TCR Vbeta segments and 13 reverse primers for TCR Jbeta segments was used. The CDR3 region of rearranged TCR beta genes was amplified from genomic DNA by a multiplex PCR assay. On the Illumina HiSeq System, the amplified TCR beta libraries were sequenced as 87-base-pair reads. Regarding the original processing steps: A later analysis tallied around 82 million unique TCR beta chains across the 600 to 700 repertoires, and roughly 11 million of those chains were shared by two or more donors. A nearest-neighbor algorithm error-corrected the raw reads and collapsed the reads into unique sequences, merging closely related sequences to remove PCR and sequencing errors. Alignment of CDR3 sequences to IMGT reference sequences was used to assign V, D and J gene segments. For a sequence to be retained, at least a six-nucleotide match to both a V gene segment and a J gene segment was required. A rearrangement counted as productive if the CDR3 had no stop codons and remained in frame with V and J, and every other rearrangement counted as non-productive. Following IMGT convention, CDR3 was defined as the stretch from the second conserved V-encoded cysteine up to the conserved J-encoded phenylalanine. The earlier analysis of fewer than 700 of the donors excluded sequences that lacked an unambiguous match to a single V gene segment. In an earlier analysis of 587 of the donors, V segments were called functional above 56.7% productive rearrangements and were called segregating when the between-donor standard deviation exceeded 5%. A statistical classification framework was built for diagnosing cytomegalovirus status from the catalog of TCR beta chain sequences. A later analysis assigned V and J genes by comparing TCR nucleotide sequences with IMGT/GENE-DB human TR gene sequences. The TCRdist pipeline was used in a later analysis to assign CDR3 sequences and most-parsimonious VDJ recombination scenarios. In a later analysis, each TCR beta chain was defined by its CDR3 amino acid sequence together with its V-gene family, and reads without a unique V-gene family were excluded. A later analysis removed several hundred highly shared, low-generation-probability nucleotide sequences to deal with suspected cross-contamination and a sequencing artifact. In a later analysis, a clonal expansion index was calculated for each public chain from normalized within-repertoire ranks of inferred template counts. In a later analysis, generation probabilities were computed using a VDJ recombination model fitted to out-of-frame rearrangements, and the results were checked against IGoR. In a later analysis, TCR-TCR, TCR-HLA and TCR-CMV co-occurrence was scored with hypergeometric tests, and a repertoire-size bias correction was applied to TCR pairs. To estimate false discovery rates, a later analysis permuted the HLA or CMV assignments 20 times. In a later analysis, co-occurring TCRs were grouped using DBSCAN, with TCRdist sequence similarity added in when clustering inside HLA-allele-positive subsets. Co-occurrence clustering excluded repertoires with fewer than 30,000 or more than 120,000 public chains, plus five with anomalous nucleotide sharing. TCRdb re-hosts the immuneACCESS table, in-frame sequences only. Its copies lack some clones; in the studies checked, an unresolved V gene accounts for under half of them, and the cause for the rest is not known. Clone size and the V and J calls come from that table; the DNA yielded D and trimming. This sample gives about 120,000 clones in total; 75% to 85% of them show up just once. About 8.9% of the sample lies in the top ten.

Beyond this particular receptor, the publication reports: Presence/absence analyses assumed roughly uniform sequencing depth across donors, an assumption that may not hold. In vitro tests confirmed that a few of the cytomegalovirus-associated TCR beta chains recognize cytomegalovirus antigens. Assigning TCR associations to individual alleles was difficult when HLA alleles, especially DR and DQ, strongly co-occurred. According to a later analysis, parvovirus B19, influenza, CMV and Epstein-Barr virus appeared linked to several top co-occurrence clusters. In an earlier analysis of about 600 of the donors, most TCR beta V segments appeared in productive rearrangements about 87% or about 30% of the time, broadly matching IMGT annotations. Specific HLA alleles were associated with over 15,000 TCR beta sequences at a false discovery rate of 0.05 in a later analysis. The study listed 170 or so TCR beta chains as associated with cytomegalovirus. In a later genetic analysis, fewer N-insertions in productive TCRs were reported among donors in an Asian-associated ancestry cluster than the approximately 710-donor mean. The earlier analysis of 587 of the donors excluded seventeen rarely observed V segments, including chromosome 9 orphons, because counts were too low. HLA typing was unavailable for some donors at each locus, so association tests used only the typed subset. Because the 87-base-pair reads could not distinguish some IMGT-functional V segments, including TRBV6-2 and TRBV6-3, those segments were excluded. In a later genetic analysis, a missense DCLRE1C variant was associated with V-gene and J-gene trimming of TCR beta chains, and the association was replicated in an independent cohort. A group of highly shared sequence variants was considered likely to be a technical artifact of the sequencing pipeline. A further reported finding was that TCR beta sequences accurately predicted the HLA-A and HLA-B alleles for most subjects in the first cohort. The authors suggested that the approach could potentially be extended to other disease states and immunological phenotypes. Most TCR sequences were observed very rarely across donors, whereas some public TCRs were present in many individuals. Correlated functional status among segregating V segments might be attributable to linkage disequilibrium, but an unknown experimental factor could not be ruled out. Cytomegalovirus status was reported to be diagnosed by the classifier with high specificity and sensitivity in both the original and validation cohorts. This cohort had only TCR beta chains sequenced, and the lack of alpha or paired-chain data limited which features could be detected. The only immune exposure information available for the cohort was CMV serostatus. Compared with equally common non-associated chains, HLA-associated TCR beta chains in a later analysis were more clonally expanded and had lower generation probabilities. According to a later analysis, most CMV-associated TCR beta chains appeared to be HLA-restricted, and the HLA associations seemed to be driven largely by CMV exposure. In a later analysis, TCR association rates were found to vary across HLA loci, with the most associated TCRs seen for DRB1 alleles and the fewest for HLA-C alleles.

Spanning cysteine to phenylalanine, the CDR3 consists of 14 amino acids. Only the CDR3 DNA is retained, 42 bases long and in frame from the first base. Reading the germline V gene gives CDR1 MDHEN and CDR2 SYDVKM. Trimming costs V 7 bases and J 0 bases, and their ends lie 12 bases apart. The sample comprised PBMCs. The chain was built from TRBV28 and TRBJ1-1; perhaps TRBD1 is the D gene, with 6 bases matching. This TCR derives from a man aged 30 to 39 in good health and CMV-seropositive. The CDR3 region reads CASTEGVMNTEAFF. The bases read TGTGCCAGCACCGAGGGGGTAATGAACACTGAAGCTTTCTTT.